What follows describes a single TCR beta chain. The antigen is unknown. This specimen comes from a study of T cell responses to AZD1222 COVID-19 vaccine. General study findings and limits: An increase in Spike-specific TCR breadth and depth was observed after two AZD1222 doses. Baseline serostatus was positive in only a handful of AZD1222 recipients. Per reports, nearly half of all spike-specific TCRs target regions that are unmutated in variants.

The protocol was immunoSEQ multiplex PCR, while the TCRdb copy is restricted to in-frame clones and leaves out a portion. Of some 110,000 clones listed, roughly 90% are singletons. The CDR3 length is 14 residues. Unmatched junction bases numbered 4, after V lost 6 bases and J lost 0 bases. Per the germline V gene, CDR1 is SGHAT and CDR2 is FQNNGV. This chain joins TRBV11-2 and TRBJ2-7; 8 bases are a match to TRBD2. The sequences come from peripheral blood, collected on day 0 of AZD1222 vaccination. This TCR was recovered from an adult in good health. Here the CDR3 DNA reads TGTGCCAGCAGAATAGCGGGGACCTCCTACGAGCAGTACTTC. Its protein is CASRIAGTSYEQYF.